The 18 T cell receptor beta chains below come from one sample, sequenced in a study of beta chain features in type 1 diabetes (dated by TCRdb to 2016 to 2019). Libraries were constructed by the immunoSEQ multiplex PCR assay. The High Capacity cDNA Reverse Transcription Kit was used to reverse transcribe all of the isolated RNA, meaning that expressed TCRB transcripts were what got sequenced. The table comes from immuneACCESS by way of TCRdb, which keeps in-frame sequences with V and J called. Part of the clones is missing from these tables; in studies checked, under half for an unresolved V gene and the rest for unknown reasons. The table for this sample lists 860,000 or so clones; about a sixth of them were counted only once. 0.023% of the sample rests with the top ten. Sequencing was done on a sample of naive CD4+ T cells from blood. The cell subset or site label here, explained by the study, means: true naive CD4+ T cells. The receptors come from a woman in her late teens or twenties in good health.

Here the CDR3 DNA reads TGTGCCAGTAGTATAGCTAGAGCTGCTGGGGCCAACGTCCTGACTTTC. Translating it yields CASSIARAAGANVLTF. The V gene is TRBV19, the J gene TRBJ2-6; D is unresolved. Trimming removed 1 base at V and 2 bases at J, with 9 bases between. CDR3 length: 16 residues. Germline-derived CDR1 and CDR2 are LNHDA and SQIVND (reference sequence).

This clone was counted only a few times. The gene calls are TRBV6-1 and TRBJ2-5; 9 nucleotides align to TRBD1. The trim removed 5 bases at V and 4 bases at J, leaving 8 bases unmatched. Per germline, CDR1 MNHNS and CDR2 SASEGT. The CDR3 length is 15 residues. The CDR3 here is CASSKQGALRETQYF. In nucleotides, the CDR3 is TGTGCCAGCAGTAAACAGGGGGCCCTCCGAGAGACCCAGTACTTC.

This clone was seen a few times. This chain links TRBV28 with TRBJ2-2, with 9 bases that match TRBD1. Germline CDR1 and CDR2: MDHEN and SYDVKM. The length of the CDR3 is 15 residues. V was clipped by 9 bases and J by 2 bases; unmatched bases: 7. The CDR3 DNA is TGTGCCAGTACACAGGGGGCTCTAAACACCGGGGAGCTGTTTTTT. This gives the protein CASTQGALNTGELFF.

V and J are TRBV28 and TRBJ1-5; D is ambiguous. The CDR3 covers 13 residues. Germline V gene data show CDR1 as MDHEN and CDR2 as SYDVKM. The V and J ends lost 2 bases and 3 bases respectively, with 5 bases between them. CDR3 loop: CASSLQFNQPQHF. The DNA of the CDR3 is TGTGCCAGCAGTTTACAATTCAATCAGCCCCAGCATTTT.

As regards this clone: Within the sample, other DNA sequences also encode this same CDR3. The J gene is TRBJ2-2, the V gene TRBV19, with 11 positions matching TRBD2. CDR3 length: 15 residues. The germline V gene has CDR1 LNHDA and CDR2 SQIVND (reference sequence). J lost 5 bases, V lost 6 bases, and 5 bases had no gene match. CDR3 sequence reads: CASRPGTSGTGELFF. The DNA of the CDR3 is TGTGCCAGTAGACCAGGGACTAGCGGTACCGGGGAGCTGTTTTTT.

V usage is TRBV28 and J usage is TRBJ2-7, with no clear D. CDR3 length: 16 amino acids. V dropped 7 bases and J dropped 2 bases, with 21 bases sitting between them. Germline V gene data show CDR1 as MDHEN and CDR2 as SYDVKM. In DNA form, the CDR3 reads TGTGCCAGCACCACTATCCGATCTGTCGGGCCCTACGAGCAGTACTTC. Protein: CASTTIRSVGPYEQYF.

V usage is TRBV10-3 and J usage is TRBJ2-7; no clear D gene. The germline gives CDR1 ENHRY, CDR2 SYGVKD. The CDR3 totals 11 residues. Trimming left V 6 bases short and J 7 bases short, with 10 bases between. The CDR3 region is CAISNIGEQYF. CDR3 nucleotide sequence: TGTGCCATCAGCAACATAGGAGAGCAGTACTTC.

CDR3 DNA sequence: TGCAGCGTTGTTCCCAGGACTGAAGCTTTCTTT. Amino acid sequence: CSVVPRTEAFF. The chain joins TRBV29-1 to TRBJ1-1; D unresolved. V shed 4 bases and J shed 5 bases, with 8 bases lying between them. Looked up from germline, CDR1 is SQVTM and CDR2 is ANQGSEA. The CDR3 length is 11 residues.

This rearrangement joins TRBV6-5 to TRBJ1-1, with unresolved D. Trimming removed 2 bases at V and 0 bases at J, with 10 bases between. The CDR3 is 15 residues long. Germline values: CDR1 MNHEY, CDR2 SVGAGI. DNA for the CDR3: TGTGCCAGCAGTTACAACGAGCCTCTGAACACTGAAGCTTTCTTT. Encoded protein: CASSYNEPLNTEAFF.

The chain recombines TRBV28 with TRBJ1-2; D may be TRBD1 (6 bases). V was cut by 1 base and J by 8 bases, with 14 bases left in between. CDR3 length equals 14 residues. Germline loops: CDR1 MDHEN, CDR2 SYDVKM. CDR3 protein: CASSLSIVGAGYTF. CDR3 nucleotides: TGTGCCAGCAGTTTATCGATCGTGGGGGCCGGCTACACCTTC.

The chain couples TRBV21-1 to TRBJ2-7; the D call TRBD1 from the table was never checked on the DNA. TRBV21-1 is a recognized pseudogene. The CDR3 loop spans 17 amino acids. The CDR3 nucleotides read TGTGCCAGCAGCAAAGCTCGGAGAGCGGGACAGGGATACGAGCAGTACTTC. Translating it yields CASSKARRAGQGYEQYF.

This clone occurred a few times. The chain recombines TRBV7-9 with TRBJ2-7; TRBD2 aligns across 7 bases. Germline V lookup: CDR1 SEHNR, CDR2 FQNEAQ (reference sequence). The CDR3 runs to 17 residues. Losses at the gene ends were 1 base for V and 3 bases for J; bases not matched to a gene: 12. In nucleotides, the CDR3 is TGTGCCAGCAGCTTAGTTAGTCCGCGGGAGATGATCTACGAGCAGTACTTC. As protein: CASSLVSPREMIYEQYF.

The chain couples TRBV7-2 to TRBJ2-7; 10 nucleotides line up with TRBD2. V lost 4 bases and J lost 5; bases outside the gene matches: 11. From germline, CDR1 is SGHTA and CDR2 FQGNSA. This CDR3 has 16 amino acids. CDR3: CASSSQLAGGRDEQYF. CDR3 coding DNA: TGTGCCAGCAGCTCCCAATTAGCGGGAGGACGCGACGAGCAGTACTTC.

This clone was seen a few times. The chain has TRBV9 and TRBJ2-3; D is perhaps TRBD1 (6 bases). Germline CDR1 SGDLS, CDR2 YYNGEE. V was shortened by 3 bases and J by 5 bases, with 13 bases between the two germline ends. This CDR3 has 14 residues. CDR3 region: CASSGPQGKDTQYF. Here the CDR3 DNA reads TGTGCCAGCAGCGGACCTCAGGGGAAAGATACGCAGTATTTT.

This clone was detected a few times. The genes are TRBV4-2 and TRBJ2-1, with 16 nucleotides matching TRBD2. The germline gives CDR1 LGHNA, CDR2 YNFKEQ. V lost 0 bases, J lost 12 bases, and 5 bases stayed unmatched. The CDR3 is 16 residues long. The CDR3 region is CASSQDWGLAGGSQFF. In DNA, the CDR3 is TGTGCCAGCAGCCAAGATTGGGGACTAGCGGGAGGGTCGCAGTTCTTC.

This clone was recorded a few times. The chain employs TRBV4-3 and TRBJ2-3, with 9 bases lining up with TRBD2. CDR1 is LGHNA, CDR2 YSLEER, per germline. The trim removed 2 bases at V and 1 base at J, leaving 16 bases unmatched. The CDR3 length is 20 residues. The CDR3 sequence is CASSQTPPGGRAHGTDTQYF. The CDR3 DNA reads as TGCGCCAGCAGCCAAACTCCGCCGGGCGGGAGGGCCCACGGCACAGATACGCAGTATTTT.

This clone appeared a few times. This sequence joins TRBV4-2 and TRBJ2-7; TRBD1 agrees at 7 bases. This CDR3 spans 15 amino acids. The germline gives CDR1 LGHNA, CDR2 YNFKEQ. With 1 base clipped from V and 5 bases from J, the junction kept 8 bases outside the gene matches. CDR3 sequence: CASSQGQGGADEQYF. CDR3 DNA sequence: TGTGCCAGCAGCCAAGGACAGGGTGGAGCCGACGAGCAGTACTTC.

This clone has a handful of counts. The genes are TRBV29-1 and TRBJ1-5; D gene ambiguous. Germline CDR1 and CDR2: SQVTM and ANQGSEA. The CDR3 covers 13 residues. Trimming pared 4 bases from V and 5 bases from J, leaving 12 bases between. CDR3 protein: CSVAFAADQPQHF. The CDR3, as DNA: TGCAGCGTTGCCTTTGCCGCTGATCAGCCCCAGCATTTT.